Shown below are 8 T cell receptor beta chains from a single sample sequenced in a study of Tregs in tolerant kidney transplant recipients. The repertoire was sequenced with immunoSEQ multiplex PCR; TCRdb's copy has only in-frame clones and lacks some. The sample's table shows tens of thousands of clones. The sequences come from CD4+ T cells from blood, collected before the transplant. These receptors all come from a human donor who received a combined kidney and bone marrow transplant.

The DNA read from the CDR3 is TGTGCCAGCTCACCGACGTACCAGGGGGACACTGAA. Residues: CASSPTYQGDTE. The entire CDR3 reads CASSPTYQGDTEAFF. The chain has TRBV18 and TRBJ1-1; TRBD1 aligns across 7 bases. Read sequence stops 3 residues before the CDR3 end, and the germline J gene provides the missing end. V lost 3 bases, J lost 3 bases, and 7 bases stayed unmatched. Germline loops: CDR1 KGHSH, CDR2 LQKENI. CDR3 length equals 15 residues.

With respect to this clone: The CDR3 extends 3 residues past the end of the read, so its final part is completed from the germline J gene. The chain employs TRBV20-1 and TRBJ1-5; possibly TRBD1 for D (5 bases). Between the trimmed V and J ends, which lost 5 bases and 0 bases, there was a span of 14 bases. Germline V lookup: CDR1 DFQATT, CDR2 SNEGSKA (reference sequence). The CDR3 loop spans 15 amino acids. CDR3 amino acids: CSAPDRPDSNQPQHF. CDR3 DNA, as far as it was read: TGCAGTGCTCCCGACAGACCAGATAGCAATCAGCCC.

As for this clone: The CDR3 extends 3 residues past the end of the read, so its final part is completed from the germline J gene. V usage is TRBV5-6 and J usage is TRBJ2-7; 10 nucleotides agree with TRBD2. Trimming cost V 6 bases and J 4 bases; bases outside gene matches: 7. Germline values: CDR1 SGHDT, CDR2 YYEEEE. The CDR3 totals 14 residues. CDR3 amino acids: CASTLSGRRYEQYF. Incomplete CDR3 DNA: TGTGCCAGCACCCTTAGCGGGAGGAGATACGAG. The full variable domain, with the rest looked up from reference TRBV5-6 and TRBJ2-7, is DAGVTQSPTHLIKTRGQQVTLRCSPKSGHDTVSWYQQALGQGPQFIFQYYEEEERQRGNFPDRFSGHQFPNYSSELNVNALLLGDSALYLCASTLSGRRYEQYFGPGTRLTVT.

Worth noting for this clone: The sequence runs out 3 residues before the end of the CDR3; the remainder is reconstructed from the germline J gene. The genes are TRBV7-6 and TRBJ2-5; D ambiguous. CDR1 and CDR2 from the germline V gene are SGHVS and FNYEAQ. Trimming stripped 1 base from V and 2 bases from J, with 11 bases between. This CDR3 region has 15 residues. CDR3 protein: CASSLGPDRQETQYF. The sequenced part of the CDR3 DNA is TGTGCCAGCAGCTTAGGTCCCGATAGACAAGAGACC.

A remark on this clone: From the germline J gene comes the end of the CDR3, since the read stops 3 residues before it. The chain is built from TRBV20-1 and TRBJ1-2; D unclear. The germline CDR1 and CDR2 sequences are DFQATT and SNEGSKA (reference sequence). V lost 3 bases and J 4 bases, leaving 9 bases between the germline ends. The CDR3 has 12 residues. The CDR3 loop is CSARVLTYGYTF. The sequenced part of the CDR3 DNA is TGCAGTGCTAGGGTACTTACCTATGGC.

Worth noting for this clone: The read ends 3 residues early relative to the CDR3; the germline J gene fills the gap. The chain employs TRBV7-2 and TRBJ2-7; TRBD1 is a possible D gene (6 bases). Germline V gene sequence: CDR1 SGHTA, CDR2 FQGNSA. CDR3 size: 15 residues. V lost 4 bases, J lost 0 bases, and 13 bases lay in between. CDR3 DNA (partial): TGTGCCAGCAGCTATACCGGGACAAGCTCCTACGAG. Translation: CASSYTGTSSYE. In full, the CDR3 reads CASSYTGTSSYEQYF.

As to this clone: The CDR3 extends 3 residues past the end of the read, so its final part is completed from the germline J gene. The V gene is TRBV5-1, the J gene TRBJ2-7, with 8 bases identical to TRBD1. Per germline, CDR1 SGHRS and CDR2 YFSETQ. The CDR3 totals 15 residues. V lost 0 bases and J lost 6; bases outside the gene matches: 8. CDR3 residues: CASSLAPGQGGEQYF. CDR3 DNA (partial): TGCGCCAGCAGCTTGGCCCCAGGACAGGGAGGCGAG.

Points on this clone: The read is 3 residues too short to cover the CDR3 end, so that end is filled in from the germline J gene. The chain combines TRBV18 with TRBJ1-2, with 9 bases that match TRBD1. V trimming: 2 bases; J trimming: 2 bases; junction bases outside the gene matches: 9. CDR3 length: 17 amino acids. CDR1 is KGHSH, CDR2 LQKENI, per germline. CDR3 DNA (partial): TGTGCCAGCTCACCATCGGGCCCGGGACAGGGCAACTATGGC. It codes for CASSPSGPGQGNYG. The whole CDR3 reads CASSPSGPGQGNYGYTF.